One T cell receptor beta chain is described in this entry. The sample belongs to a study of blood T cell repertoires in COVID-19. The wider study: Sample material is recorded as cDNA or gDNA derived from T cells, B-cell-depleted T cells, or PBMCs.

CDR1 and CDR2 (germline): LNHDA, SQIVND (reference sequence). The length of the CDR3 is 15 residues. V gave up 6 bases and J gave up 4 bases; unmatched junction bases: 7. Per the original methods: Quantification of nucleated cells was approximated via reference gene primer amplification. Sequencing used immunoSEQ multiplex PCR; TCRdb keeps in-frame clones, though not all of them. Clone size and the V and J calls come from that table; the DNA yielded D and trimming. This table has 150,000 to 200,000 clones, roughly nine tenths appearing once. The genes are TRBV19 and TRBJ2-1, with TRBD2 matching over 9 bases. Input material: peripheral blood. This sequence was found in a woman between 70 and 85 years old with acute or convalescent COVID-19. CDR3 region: CASSTLAGLYNEQFF. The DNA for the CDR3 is TGTGCCAGTAGCACTCTAGCGGGACTATACAATGAGCAGTTCTTC.